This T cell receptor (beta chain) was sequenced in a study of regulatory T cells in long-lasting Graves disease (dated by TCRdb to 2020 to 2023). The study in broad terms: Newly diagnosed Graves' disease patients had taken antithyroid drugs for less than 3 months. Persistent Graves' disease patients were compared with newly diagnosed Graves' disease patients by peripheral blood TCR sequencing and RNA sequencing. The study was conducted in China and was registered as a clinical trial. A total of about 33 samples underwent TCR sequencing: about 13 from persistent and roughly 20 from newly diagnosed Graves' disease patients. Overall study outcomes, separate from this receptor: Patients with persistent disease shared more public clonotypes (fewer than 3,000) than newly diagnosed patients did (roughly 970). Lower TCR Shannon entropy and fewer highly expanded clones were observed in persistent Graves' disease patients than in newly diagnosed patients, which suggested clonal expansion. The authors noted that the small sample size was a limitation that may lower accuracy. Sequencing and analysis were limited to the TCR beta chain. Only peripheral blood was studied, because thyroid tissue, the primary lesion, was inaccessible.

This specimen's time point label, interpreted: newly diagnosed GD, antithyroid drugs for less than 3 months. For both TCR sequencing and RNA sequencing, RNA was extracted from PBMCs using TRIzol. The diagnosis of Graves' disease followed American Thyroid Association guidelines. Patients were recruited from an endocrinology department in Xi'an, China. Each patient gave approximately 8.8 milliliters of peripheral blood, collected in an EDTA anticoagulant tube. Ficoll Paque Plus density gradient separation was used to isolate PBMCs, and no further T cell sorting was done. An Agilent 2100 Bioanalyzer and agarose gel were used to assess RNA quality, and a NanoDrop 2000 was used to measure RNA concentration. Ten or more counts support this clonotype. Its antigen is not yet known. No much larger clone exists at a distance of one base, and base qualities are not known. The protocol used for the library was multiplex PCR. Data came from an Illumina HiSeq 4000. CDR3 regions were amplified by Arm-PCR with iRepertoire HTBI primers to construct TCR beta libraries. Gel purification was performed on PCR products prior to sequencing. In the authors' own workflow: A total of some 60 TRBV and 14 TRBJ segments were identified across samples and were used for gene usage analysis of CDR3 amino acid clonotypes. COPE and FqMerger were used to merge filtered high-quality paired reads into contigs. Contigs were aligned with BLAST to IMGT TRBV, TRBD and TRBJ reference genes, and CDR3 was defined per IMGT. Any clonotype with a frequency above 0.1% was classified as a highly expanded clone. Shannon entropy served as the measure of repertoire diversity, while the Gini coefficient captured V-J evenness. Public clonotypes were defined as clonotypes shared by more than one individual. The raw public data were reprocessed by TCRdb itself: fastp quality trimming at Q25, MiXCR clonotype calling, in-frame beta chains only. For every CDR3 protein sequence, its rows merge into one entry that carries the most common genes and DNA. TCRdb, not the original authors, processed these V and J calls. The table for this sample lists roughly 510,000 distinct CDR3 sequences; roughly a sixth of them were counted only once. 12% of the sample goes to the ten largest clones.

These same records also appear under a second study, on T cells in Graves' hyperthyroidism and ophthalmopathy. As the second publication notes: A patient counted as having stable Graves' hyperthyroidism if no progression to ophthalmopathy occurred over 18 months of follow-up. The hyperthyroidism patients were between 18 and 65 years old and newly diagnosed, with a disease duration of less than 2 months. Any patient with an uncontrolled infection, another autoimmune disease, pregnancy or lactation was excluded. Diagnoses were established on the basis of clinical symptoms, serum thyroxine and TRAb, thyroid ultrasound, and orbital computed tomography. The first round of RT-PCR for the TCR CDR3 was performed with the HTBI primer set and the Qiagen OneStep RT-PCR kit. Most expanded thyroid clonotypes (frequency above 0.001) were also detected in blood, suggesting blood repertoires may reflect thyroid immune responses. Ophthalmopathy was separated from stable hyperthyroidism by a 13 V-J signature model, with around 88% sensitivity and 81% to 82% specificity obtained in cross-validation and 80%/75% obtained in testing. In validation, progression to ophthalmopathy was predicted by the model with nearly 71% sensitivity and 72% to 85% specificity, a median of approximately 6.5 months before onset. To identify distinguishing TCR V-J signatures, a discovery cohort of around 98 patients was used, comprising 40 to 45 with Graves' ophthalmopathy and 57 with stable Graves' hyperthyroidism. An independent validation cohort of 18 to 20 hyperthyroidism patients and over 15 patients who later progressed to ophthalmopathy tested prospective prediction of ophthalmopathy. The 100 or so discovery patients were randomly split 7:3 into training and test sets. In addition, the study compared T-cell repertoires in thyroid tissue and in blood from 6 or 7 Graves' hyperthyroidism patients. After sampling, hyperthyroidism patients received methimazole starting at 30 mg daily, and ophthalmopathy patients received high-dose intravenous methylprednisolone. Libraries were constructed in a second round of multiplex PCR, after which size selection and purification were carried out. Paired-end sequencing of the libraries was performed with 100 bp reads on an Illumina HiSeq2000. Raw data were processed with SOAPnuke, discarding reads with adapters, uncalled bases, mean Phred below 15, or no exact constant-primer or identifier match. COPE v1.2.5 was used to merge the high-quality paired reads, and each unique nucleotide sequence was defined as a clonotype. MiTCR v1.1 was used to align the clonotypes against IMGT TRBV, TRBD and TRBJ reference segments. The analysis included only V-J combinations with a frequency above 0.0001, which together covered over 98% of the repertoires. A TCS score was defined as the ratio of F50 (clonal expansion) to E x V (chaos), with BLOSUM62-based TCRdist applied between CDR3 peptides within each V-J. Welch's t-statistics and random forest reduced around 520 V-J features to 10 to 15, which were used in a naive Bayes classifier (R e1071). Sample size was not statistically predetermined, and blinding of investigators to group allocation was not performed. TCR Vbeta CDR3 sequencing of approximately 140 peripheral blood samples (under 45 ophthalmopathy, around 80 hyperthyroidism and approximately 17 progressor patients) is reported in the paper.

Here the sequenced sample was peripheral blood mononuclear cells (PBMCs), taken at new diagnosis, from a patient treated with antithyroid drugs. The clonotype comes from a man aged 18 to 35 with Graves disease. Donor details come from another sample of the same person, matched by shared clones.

For the CDR3, the sequence is CASSRHYEQYF. The bases read TGTGCCAGCAGCCGTCACTACGAGCAGTACTTC. The rearranged chain carries TRBV12-3 or TRBV12-4 and TRBJ2-7; the D gene is unclear. The CDR3 contains 11 residues, cysteine and phenylalanine counted. The entry retains the CDR3 DNA only, 33 bases that are in frame from base 1. A distance of 6 bases separates the germline ends of V and J, which lose 6 bases and 3 bases respectively.